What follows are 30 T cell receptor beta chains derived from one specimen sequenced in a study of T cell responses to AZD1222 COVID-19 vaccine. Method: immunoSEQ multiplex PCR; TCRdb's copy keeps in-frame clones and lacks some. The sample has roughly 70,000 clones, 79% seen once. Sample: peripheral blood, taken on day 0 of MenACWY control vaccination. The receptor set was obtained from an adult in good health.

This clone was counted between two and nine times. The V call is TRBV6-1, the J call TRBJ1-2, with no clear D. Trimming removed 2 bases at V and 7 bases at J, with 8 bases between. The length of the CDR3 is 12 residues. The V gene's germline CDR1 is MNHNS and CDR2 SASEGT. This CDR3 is CASSETRLGYTF. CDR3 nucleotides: TGTGCCAGCAGTGAAACACGTCTTGGCTACACCTTC.

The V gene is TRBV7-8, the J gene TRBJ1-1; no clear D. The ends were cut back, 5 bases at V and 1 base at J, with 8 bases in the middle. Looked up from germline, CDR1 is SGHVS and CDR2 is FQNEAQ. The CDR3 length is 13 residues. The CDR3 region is CASSLTTNTEAFF. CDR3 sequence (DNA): TGTGCCAGCAGCCTAACAACGAACACTGAAGCTTTCTTT.

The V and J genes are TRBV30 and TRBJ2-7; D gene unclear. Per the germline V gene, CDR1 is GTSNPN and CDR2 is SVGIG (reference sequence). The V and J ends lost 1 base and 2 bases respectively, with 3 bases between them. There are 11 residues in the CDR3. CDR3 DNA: TGTGCCTGGAGTGAAACCTACGAGCAGTACTTC. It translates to CAWSETYEQYF.

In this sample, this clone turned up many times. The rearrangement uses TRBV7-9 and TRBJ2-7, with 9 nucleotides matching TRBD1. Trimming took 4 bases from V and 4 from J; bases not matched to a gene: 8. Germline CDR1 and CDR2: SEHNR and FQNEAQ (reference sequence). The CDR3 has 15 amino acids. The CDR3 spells CASSSGTGKSYEQYF. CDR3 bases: TGTGCCAGCAGCTCCGGGACAGGGAAGTCATACGAGCAGTACTTC.

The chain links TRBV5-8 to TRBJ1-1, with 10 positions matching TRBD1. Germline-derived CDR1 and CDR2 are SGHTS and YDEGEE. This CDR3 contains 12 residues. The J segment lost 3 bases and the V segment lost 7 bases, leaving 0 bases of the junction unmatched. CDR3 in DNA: TGTGCCAGCGGGACAGGGGACACTGAAGCTTTCTTT. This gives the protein CASGTGDTEAFF.

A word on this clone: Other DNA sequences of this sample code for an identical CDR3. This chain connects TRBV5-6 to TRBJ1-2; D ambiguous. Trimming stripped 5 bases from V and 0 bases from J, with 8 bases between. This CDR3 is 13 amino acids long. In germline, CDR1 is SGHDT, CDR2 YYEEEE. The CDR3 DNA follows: TGTGCCAGCAGTCCCGGTACTAACTATGGCTACACCTTC. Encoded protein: CASSPGTNYGYTF.

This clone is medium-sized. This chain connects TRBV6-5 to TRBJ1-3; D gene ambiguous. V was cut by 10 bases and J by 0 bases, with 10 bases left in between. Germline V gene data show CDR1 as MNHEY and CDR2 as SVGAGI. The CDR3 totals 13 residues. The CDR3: CATRETSGNTIYF. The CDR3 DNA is TGTGCCACCCGGGAGACCTCTGGAAACACCATATATTTT.

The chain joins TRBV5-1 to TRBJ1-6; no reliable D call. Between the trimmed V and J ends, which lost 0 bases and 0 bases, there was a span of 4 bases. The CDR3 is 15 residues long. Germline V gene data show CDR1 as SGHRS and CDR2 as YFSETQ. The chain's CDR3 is CASSLDSSYNSPLHF. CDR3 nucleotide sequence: TGCGCCAGCAGCTTGGACAGCTCCTATAATTCACCCCTCCACTTT.

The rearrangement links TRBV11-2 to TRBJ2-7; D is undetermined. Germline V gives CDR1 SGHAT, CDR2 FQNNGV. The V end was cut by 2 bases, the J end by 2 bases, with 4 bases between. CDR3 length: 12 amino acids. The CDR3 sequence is CASSLQPYEQYF. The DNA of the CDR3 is TGTGCCAGCAGCTTACAGCCCTACGAGCAGTACTTC.

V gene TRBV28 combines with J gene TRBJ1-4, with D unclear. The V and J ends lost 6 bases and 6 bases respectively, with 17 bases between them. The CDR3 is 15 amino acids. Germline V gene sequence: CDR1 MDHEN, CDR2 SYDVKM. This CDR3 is CASRAPGPQDEKLFF. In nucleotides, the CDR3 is TGTGCCAGCAGGGCACCCGGGCCCCAGGATGAAAAACTGTTTTTT.

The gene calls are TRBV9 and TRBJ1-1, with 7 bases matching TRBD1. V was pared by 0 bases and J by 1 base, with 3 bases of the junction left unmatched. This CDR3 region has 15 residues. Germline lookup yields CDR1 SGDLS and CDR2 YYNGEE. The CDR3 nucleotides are TGTGCCAGCAGCGTAGCTCCAGGGGGGAACACTGAAGCTTTCTTT. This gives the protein CASSVAPGGNTEAFF.

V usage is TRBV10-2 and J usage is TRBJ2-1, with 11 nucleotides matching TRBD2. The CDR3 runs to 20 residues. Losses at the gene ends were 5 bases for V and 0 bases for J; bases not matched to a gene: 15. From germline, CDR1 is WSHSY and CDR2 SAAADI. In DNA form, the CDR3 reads TGCGCCAGCAGTTTCGTGACTAGCGGGGCAATCCTAAGCTCCTACAATGAGCAGTTCTTC. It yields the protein CASSFVTSGAILSSYNEQFF.

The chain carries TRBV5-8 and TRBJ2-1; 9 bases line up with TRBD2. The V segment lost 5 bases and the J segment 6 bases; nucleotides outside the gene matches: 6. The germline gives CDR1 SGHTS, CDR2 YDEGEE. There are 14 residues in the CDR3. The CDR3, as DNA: TGTGCCAGCAGGATAAGCGGGAGGAGCAATGAGCAGTTCTTC. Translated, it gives CASRISGRSNEQFF.

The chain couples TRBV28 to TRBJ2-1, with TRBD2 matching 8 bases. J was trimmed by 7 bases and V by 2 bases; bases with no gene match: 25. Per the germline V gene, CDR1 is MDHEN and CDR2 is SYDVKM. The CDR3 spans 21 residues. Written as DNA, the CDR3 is TGTGCCAGCAGTTTAGTTCTCCCCCAAGGGAATACGAGGGGACTAGTGAATGAGCAGTTCTTC. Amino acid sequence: CASSLVLPQGNTRGLVNEQFF.

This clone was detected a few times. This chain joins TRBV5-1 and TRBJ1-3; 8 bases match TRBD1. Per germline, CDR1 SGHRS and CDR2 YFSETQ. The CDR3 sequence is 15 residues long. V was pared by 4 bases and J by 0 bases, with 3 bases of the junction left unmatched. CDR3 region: CASSPGTGSGNTIYF. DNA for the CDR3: TGCGCCAGCAGCCCCGGGACAGGCTCTGGAAACACCATATATTTT.

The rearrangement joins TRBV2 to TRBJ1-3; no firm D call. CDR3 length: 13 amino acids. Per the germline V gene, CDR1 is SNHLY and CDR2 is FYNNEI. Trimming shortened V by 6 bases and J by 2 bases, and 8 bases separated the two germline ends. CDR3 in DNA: TGTGCCAGCAGCCAGGACCCTGGAAACACCATATATTTT. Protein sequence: CASSQDPGNTIYF.

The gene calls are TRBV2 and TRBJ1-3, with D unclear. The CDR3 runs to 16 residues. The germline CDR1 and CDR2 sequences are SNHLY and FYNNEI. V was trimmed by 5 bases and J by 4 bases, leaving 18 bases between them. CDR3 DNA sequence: TGTGCCAGCAGTAACTTAGGAGAGGAACTCGGAAACACCATATATTTT. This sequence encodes CASSNLGEELGNTIYF. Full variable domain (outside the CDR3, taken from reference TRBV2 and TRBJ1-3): EPEVTQTPSHQVTQMGQEVILRCVPISNHLYFYWYRQILGQKVEFLVSFYNNEISEKSEIFDDQFSVERPDGSNFTLKIRSTKLEDSAMYFCASSNLGEELGNTIYFGEGSWLTVV.

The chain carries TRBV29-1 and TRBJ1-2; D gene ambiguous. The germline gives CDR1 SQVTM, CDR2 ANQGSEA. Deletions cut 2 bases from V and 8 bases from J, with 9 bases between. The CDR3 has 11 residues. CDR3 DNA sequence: TGCAGCGTTGAACAGAGTGAGGGCTACACCTTC. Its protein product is CSVEQSEGYTF.

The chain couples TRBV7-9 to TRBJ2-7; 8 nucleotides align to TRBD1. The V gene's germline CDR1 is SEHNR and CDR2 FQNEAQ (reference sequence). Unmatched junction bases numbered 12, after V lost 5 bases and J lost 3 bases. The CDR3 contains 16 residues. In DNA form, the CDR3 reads TGTGCCAGCAGCCCATTCACGGGACAGGAATTCTACGAGCAGTACTTC. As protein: CASSPFTGQEFYEQYF.

CDR3 protein: CSVKLAGGGEQFF. The CDR3 DNA follows: TGCAGCGTGAAACTAGCGGGGGGCGGGGAGCAGTTCTTC. The chain uses TRBV29-1 and TRBJ2-1; TRBD2 matches at 12 bases. This CDR3 contains 13 residues. Germline V gene data show CDR1 as SQVTM and CDR2 as ANQGSEA. V lost 6 bases, J lost 10 bases, and 7 bases stayed unmatched.

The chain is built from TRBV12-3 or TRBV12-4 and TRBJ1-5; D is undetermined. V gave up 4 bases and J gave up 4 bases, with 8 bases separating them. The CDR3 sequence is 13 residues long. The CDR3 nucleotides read TGTGCCAGCAGTTACCTACCGAATCAGCCCCAGCATTTT. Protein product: CASSYLPNQPQHF.

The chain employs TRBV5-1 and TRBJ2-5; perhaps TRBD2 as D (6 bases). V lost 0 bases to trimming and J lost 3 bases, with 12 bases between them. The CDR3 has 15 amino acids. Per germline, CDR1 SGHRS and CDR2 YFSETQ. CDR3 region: CASSLGAGGEETQYF. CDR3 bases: TGCGCCAGCAGCTTGGGGGCCGGGGGAGAAGAGACCCAGTACTTC.

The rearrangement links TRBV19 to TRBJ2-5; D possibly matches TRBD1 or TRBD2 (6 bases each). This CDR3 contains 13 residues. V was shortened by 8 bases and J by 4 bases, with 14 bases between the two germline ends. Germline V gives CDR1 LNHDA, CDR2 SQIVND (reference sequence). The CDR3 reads CASSGGHRETQYF. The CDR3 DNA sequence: TGTGCCAGTTCCGGGGGACACCGAGAGACCCAGTACTTC. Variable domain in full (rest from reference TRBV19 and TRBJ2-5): DGGITQSPKYLFRKEGQNVTLSCEQNLNHDAMYWYRQDPGQGLRLIYYSQIVNDFQKGDIAEGYSVSREKKESFPLTVTSAQKNPTAFYLCASSGGHRETQYFGPGTRLLVL.

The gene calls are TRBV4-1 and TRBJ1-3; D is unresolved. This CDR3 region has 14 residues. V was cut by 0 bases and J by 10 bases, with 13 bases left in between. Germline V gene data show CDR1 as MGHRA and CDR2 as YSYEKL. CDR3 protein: CASSQDFTSGTIYF. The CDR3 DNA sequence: TGCGCCAGCAGCCAAGATTTCACGAGTGGAACCATATATTTT.

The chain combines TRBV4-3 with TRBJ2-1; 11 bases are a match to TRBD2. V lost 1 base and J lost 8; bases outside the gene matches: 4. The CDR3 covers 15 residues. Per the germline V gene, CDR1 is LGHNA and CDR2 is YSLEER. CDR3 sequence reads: CASSQVAGGGHEQFF. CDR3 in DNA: TGCGCCAGCAGCCAAGTAGCGGGGGGGGGCCATGAGCAGTTCTTC.

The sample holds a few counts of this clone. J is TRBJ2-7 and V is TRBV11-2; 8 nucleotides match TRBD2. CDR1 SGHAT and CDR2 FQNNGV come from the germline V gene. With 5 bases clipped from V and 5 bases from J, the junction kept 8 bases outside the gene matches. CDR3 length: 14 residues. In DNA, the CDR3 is TGTGCCAGCAGCCGGAGCGGGGGACTAAACGAGCAGTACTTC. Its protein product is CASSRSGGLNEQYF.

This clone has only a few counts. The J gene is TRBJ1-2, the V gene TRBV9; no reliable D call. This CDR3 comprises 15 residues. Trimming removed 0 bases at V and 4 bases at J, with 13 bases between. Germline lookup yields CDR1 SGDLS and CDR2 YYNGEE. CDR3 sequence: CASSVGHSTRYGYTF. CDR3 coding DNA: TGTGCCAGCAGCGTAGGGCACAGTACCCGCTATGGCTACACCTTC. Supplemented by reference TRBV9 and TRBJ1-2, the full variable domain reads DSGVTQTPKHLITATGQRVTLRCSPRSGDLSVYWYQQSLDQGLQFLIQYYNGEERAKGNILERFSAQQFPDLHSELNLSSLELGDSALYFCASSVGHSTRYGYTFGSGTRLTVV.

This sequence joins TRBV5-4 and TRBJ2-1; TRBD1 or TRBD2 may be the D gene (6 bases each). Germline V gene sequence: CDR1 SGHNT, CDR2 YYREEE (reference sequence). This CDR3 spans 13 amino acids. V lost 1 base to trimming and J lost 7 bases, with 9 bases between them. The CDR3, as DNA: TGTGCCAGCAGCTTGCAAGGGGGGAATGAGCAGTTCTTC. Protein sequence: CASSLQGGNEQFF.

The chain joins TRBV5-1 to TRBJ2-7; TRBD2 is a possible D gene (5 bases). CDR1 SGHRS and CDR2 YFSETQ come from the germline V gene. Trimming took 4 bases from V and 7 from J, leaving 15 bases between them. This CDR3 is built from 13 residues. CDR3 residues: CASSIEAPGEQYF. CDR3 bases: TGCGCCAGCAGCATTGAGGCCCCGGGGGAGCAGTACTTC.

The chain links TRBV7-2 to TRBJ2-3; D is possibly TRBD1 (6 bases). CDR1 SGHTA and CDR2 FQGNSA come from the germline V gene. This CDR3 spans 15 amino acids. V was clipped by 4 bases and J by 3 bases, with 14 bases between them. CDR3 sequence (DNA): TGTGCCAGCAGCTATACCAGGGGTCGGACAGATACGCAGTATTTT. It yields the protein CASSYTRGRTDTQYF.